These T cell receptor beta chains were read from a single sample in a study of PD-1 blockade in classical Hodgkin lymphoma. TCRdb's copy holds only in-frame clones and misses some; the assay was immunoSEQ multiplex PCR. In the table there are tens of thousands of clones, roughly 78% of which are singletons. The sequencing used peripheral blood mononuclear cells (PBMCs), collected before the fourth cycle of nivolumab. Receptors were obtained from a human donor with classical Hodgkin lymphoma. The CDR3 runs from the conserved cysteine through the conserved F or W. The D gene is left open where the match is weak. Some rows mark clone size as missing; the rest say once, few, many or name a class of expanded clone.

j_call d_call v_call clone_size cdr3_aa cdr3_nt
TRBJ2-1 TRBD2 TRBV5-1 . CASSFGTSGPYNEQFF TGCGCCAGCAGCTTCGGGACTAGCGGGCCCTACAATGAGCAGTTCTTC
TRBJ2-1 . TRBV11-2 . CASSPRISSVNNEQFF TGTGCCAGCAGCCCAAGAATTTCCTCAGTTAACAATGAGCAGTTCTTC
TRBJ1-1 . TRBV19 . CASSNRMNTEAFF TGTGCCAGTAGCAACAGGATGAACACTGAAGCTTTCTTT
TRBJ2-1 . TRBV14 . CASSRRGTTNNEQFF TGTGCCAGCAGCCGACGGGGGACAACCAACAATGAGCAGTTCTTC
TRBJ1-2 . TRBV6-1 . CASRNPTAYGYTF TGTGCCAGCAGAAACCCGACAGCTTATGGCTACACCTTC
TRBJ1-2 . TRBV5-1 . CASSLGTGTGSDYGYTF TGCGCCAGCAGCTTGGGGACCGGGACTGGTTCTGACTATGGCTACACCTTC
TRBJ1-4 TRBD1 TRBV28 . CASSAETGDLEKLFF TGTGCCAGCAGTGCCGAGACAGGGGATTTGGAAAAACTGTTTTTT
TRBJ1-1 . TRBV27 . CASSTANTEAFF TGTGCCAGCTCCACAGCGAACACTGAAGCTTTCTTT
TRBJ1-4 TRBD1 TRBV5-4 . CASSRGTGGGNEKLFF TGTGCCAGCAGCAGGGGAACAGGGGGCGGTAATGAAAAACTGTTTTTT
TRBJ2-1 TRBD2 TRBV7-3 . CASSLTGGLVRNEQFF TGTGCCAGCAGCTTAACAGGGGGACTAGTCCGAAATGAGCAGTTCTTC
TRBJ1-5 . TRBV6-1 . CASSALNQPQHF TGTGCCAGCAGTGCGCTCAATCAGCCCCAGCATTTT
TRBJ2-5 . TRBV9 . CASSLRAKETQYF TGTGCCAGCAGCCTTCGGGCAAAAGAGACCCAGTACTTC
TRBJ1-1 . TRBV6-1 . CASRGTWDTEAFF TGTGCCAGCAGGGGCACTTGGGACACTGAAGCTTTCTTT
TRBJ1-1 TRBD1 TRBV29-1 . CSVDRRTGTEAFF TGCAGCGTTGATCGACGGACAGGCACTGAAGCTTTCTTT
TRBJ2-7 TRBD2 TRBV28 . CASSLAGLAGYEQYF TGTGCCAGCAGTTTAGCCGGGCTAGCGGGATACGAGCAGTACTTC
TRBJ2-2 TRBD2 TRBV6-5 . CASSYEAGEGPGELFF TGTGCCAGCAGTTACGAGGCGGGAGAGGGGCCCGGGGAGCTGTTTTTT
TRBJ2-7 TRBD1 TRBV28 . CASSLRQGVWEQYF TGTGCCAGCAGTCTTAGACAGGGGGTATGGGAGCAGTACTTC
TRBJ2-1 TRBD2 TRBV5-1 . CASSSAGGLANEQFF TGCGCCAGCAGTTCGGCGGGCGGACTAGCGAATGAGCAGTTCTTC
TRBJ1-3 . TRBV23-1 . CASSQSHGHSGNTIYF TGCGCCAGCAGTCAATCTCACGGACACTCTGGAAACACCATATATTTT
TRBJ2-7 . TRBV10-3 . CAISGAYEQYF TGTGCCATCAGTGGGGCCTACGAGCAGTACTTC
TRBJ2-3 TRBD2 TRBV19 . CASSLGLPTDTQYF TGTGCCAGTAGTTTGGGACTACCTACAGATACGCAGTATTTT
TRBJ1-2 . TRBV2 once CASRDRANYGYTF TGTGCCAGCAGGGACAGAGCTAACTATGGCTACACCTTC
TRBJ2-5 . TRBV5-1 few CASRETGPRQETQYF TGCGCCAGCAGAGAGACAGGACCCCGCCAAGAGACCCAGTACTTC
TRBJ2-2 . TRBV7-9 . CASSLDMGTTGELFF TGTGCCAGCAGCTTAGATATGGGGACCACCGGGGAGCTGTTTTTT
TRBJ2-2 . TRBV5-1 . CASTRDGGTGELFF TGCGCCAGCACCAGGGACGGCGGCACCGGGGAGCTGTTTTTT
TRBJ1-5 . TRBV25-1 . CASSDRGQNQPQHF TGTGCCAGCAGTGACAGGGGACAAAATCAGCCCCAGCATTTT
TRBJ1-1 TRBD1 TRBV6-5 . CASSPPGTGTEAFF TGTGCCAGCAGCCCCCCCGGGACAGGCACTGAAGCTTTCTTT
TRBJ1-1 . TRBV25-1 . CASSEKGLQIKNTEAFF TGTGCCAGCAGTGAAAAAGGACTCCAGATTAAGAACACTGAAGCTTTCTTT
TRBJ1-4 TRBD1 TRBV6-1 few CASSSRGLTEKLFF TGTGCCAGCAGCAGCAGGGGGCTGACGGAAAAACTGTTTTTT
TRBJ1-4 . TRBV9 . CASSVQGTTNEKLFF TGTGCCAGCAGCGTGCAGGGTACAACTAATGAAAAACTGTTTTTT
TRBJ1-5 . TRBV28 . CASSLAGLSNQPQHF TGTGCCAGCAGTTTAGCAGGGTTGAGCAATCAGCCCCAGCATTTT
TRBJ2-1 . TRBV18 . CASSPWLTPPGNEQFF TGTGCCAGCTCACCATGGTTGACCCCGCCCGGGAATGAGCAGTTCTTC
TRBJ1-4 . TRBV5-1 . CASSMTGHNEKLFF TGCGCCAGCAGCATGACAGGTCATAATGAAAAACTGTTTTTT
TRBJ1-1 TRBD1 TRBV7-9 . CASSLGQGTEAFF TGTGCCAGCAGCCTCGGACAGGGGACTGAAGCTTTCTTT
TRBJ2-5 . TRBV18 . CASSPSGPPGETQYF TGTGCCAGCTCACCTTCGGGACCGCCAGGGGAGACCCAGTACTTC
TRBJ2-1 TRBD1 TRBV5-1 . CASSPDQGVSYNEQFF TGCGCCAGCAGCCCAGATCAGGGGGTATCCTACAATGAGCAGTTCTTC
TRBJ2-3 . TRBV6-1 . CASSVGGSVYTDTQYF TGTGCCAGCAGTGTGGGTGGGTCCGTTTACACAGATACGCAGTATTTT
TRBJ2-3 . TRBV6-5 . CASSYLGAATDTQYF TGTGCCAGCAGTTATTTGGGGGCAGCCACAGATACGCAGTATTTT
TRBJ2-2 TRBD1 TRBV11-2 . CASSLGQGTGELFF TGTGCCAGCAGCTTGGGACAGGGAACCGGGGAGCTGTTTTTT
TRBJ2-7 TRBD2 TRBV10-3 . CAISGTSGSPSREQYF TGTGCCATCAGTGGTACTAGCGGGAGCCCCTCTCGCGAGCAGTACTTC
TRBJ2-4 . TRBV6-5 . CASSSPGRGKNIQYF TGTGCCAGCAGTTCGCCTGGAAGAGGCAAAAACATTCAGTACTTC
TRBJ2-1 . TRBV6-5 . CASRGTDFYNEQFF TGTGCCAGCAGGGGGACCGACTTCTACAATGAGCAGTTCTTC
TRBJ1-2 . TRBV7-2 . CASSHRQETTFLNGYTF TGTGCCAGCAGCCACAGACAGGAGACCACTTTTCTCAATGGCTACACCTTC